The clone carrying this TCR beta chain was found a few times. Its target is not known. The sample comes from a study of persistence of HIV-infected CD4 T cells. The overall study: Donors were ART-treated; their CMV- and Gag-responding CD4+ T cells were isolated.

Cells were stimulated with overlapping HIV-1 Gag 15-mer peptides. Sorted nonresponding memory CD4+ T cells were CD40L-negative, CD69-negative, CD45RO-high. These HIV-1-infected adults initiated suppressive ART in chronic infection. Undetectable plasma HIV-1 RNA below 50 copies/mL lasted at least 4 years. Donors had CD4+ T cell counts above 400 cells/uL and were CMV-seropositive. Sequencing used immunoSEQ version 4 in survey mode. Generated by immunoSEQ multiplex PCR, the TCRdb table keeps only in-frame clones and is missing some. Among roughly 64,000 clones listed, 70% to 75% were seen once. This CDR3 has 15 residues. In germline, CDR1 is SGHTA, CDR2 FQGTGA. Trimming left V 1 base short and J 0 bases short, with 9 bases between.

The TCR originated in an adult man with HIV who was CMV-seropositive. Sequenced material: CD4+ T cells sorted from PBMCs after approximately 18-hour stimulation, taken from a patient who received antiretroviral therapy. The chain combines TRBV7-3 with TRBJ1-1; D is ambiguous. The CDR3 nucleotides are TGTGCCAGCAGCTTAAGTCGGTTCATGAACACTGAAGCTTTCTTT. This encodes CASSLSRFMNTEAFF.